This T cell receptor (beta chain) appears in the sequencing data of a study of shared T cell receptors in the human thymus. CDR1 is SGHRS, CDR2 YFSETQ, per germline. The germline V and J ends were trimmed by 4 bases and 6 bases, with 9 bases remaining between them. The CDR3 has 12 amino acids. Generated by immunoSEQ multiplex PCR, the TCRdb table keeps only in-frame clones and is missing some. In the table there are hundreds of thousands of clones, over 75% of which are singletons. Only one count was recorded for this clone. These data also featured in a second study, about human thymus T cells. That paper notes: Obtained as resections during corrective heart surgery, the thymus tissue was then studied. There were highly overlapping thymic repertoires among unrelated individuals, as related research reported.

V gene TRBV5-1 combines with J gene TRBJ2-3; D possibly corresponds to TRBD2 (5 bases). This sequence originates from a boy younger than two with a congenital heart defect. Input material: thymocytes. CDR3 in amino acids: CASSVRGDTQYF. The DNA of the CDR3 is TGCGCCAGCAGCGTCCGAGGGGATACGCAGTATTTT.